The next 3 T cell receptor beta chains were all read from a single sample in a study of shared clonotypes between healthy human individuals. Naive CD8 cells comprised CD45RO-negative, CCR7-positively selected cells, excluding terminally differentiated effector memory CD45RA+ cells. Sequencing was performed with immunoSEQ multiplex PCR; in TCRdb, only in-frame clones are kept and a portion is missing. The table has 1.5 million to 2.5 million clones, about 95% seen once. Material: naive CD8+ T cells sorted from blood. All receptors derive from a man aged 18 to 30 in good health.

This chain links TRBV7-9 with TRBJ2-1; a possible D gene is TRBD2 (6 bases). Trimming removed 5 bases at V and 10 bases at J, with 9 bases between. The germline V gene encodes CDR1 SEHNR and CDR2 FQNEAQ (reference sequence). This CDR3 is built from 11 residues. CDR3 coding DNA: TGTGCCAGCAGCCGGGGGAAGGAGCAGTTCTTC. Its protein is CASSRGKEQFF.

J is TRBJ2-7 and V is TRBV5-4; tentatively, D is TRBD2 (5 bases). V was clipped by 0 bases and J by 4 bases, with 14 bases between them. The CDR3 has 15 residues. CDR1 and CDR2 from the germline V gene are SGHNT and YYREEE (reference sequence). CDR3 DNA sequence: TGTGCCAGCAGCTTGGGAACGGGGATGGCGTACGAGCAGTACTTC. It yields the protein CASSLGTGMAYEQYF. The entire variable domain, with the rest obtained from reference TRBV5-4 and TRBJ2-7, is as follows: ETGVTQSPTHLIKTRGQQVTLRCSSQSGHNTVSWYQQALGQGPQFIFQYYREEENGRGNFPPRFSGLQFPNYSSELNVNALELDDSALYLCASSLGTGMAYEQYFGPGTRLTVT.

The V gene is TRBV4-1, the J gene TRBJ2-1, with 8 bases matching TRBD2. The CDR3 consists of 16 residues. After removal of 0 bases from V and 10 bases from J, the junction contained 11 bases not matched to a gene. Germline V gene lookup returns CDR1 MGHRA and CDR2 YSYEKL. The chain's CDR3 is CASSQDRAGVQEEQFF. The CDR3, as DNA: TGCGCCAGCAGCCAAGATCGAGCGGGGGTCCAGGAAGAGCAGTTCTTC.